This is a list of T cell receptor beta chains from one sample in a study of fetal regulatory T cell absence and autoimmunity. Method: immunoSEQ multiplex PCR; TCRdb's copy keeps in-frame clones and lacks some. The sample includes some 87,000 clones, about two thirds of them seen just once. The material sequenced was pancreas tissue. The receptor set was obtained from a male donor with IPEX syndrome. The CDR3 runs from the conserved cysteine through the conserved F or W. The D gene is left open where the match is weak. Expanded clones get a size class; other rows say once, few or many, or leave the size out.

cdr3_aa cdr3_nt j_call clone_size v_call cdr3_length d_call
CAISESPMSPGTGELFF TGTGCCATCAGTGAGTCCCCTATGTCGCCGGGCACCGGGGAGCTGTTTTTT TRBJ2-2 - TRBV10-3 17 -
CASSFLAGPDTQYF TGTGCCAGCAGCTTTCTAGCGGGGCCAGATACGCAGTATTTT TRBJ2-3 - TRBV7-9 14 TRBD2
CASRTTSRNGYTF TGTGCCAGCAGAACCACCTCCAGAAACGGCTACACCTTC TRBJ1-2 - TRBV6-5 13 -
CASSYSTGGQSPLHF TGTGCCAGCAGTTACTCGACAGGGGGGCAGTCACCCCTCCACTTT TRBJ1-6 - TRBV6-5 15 TRBD1
CASSPPGGYNQPQHF TGTGCCAGTAGCCCACCTGGGGGATACAATCAGCCCCAGCATTTT TRBJ1-5 - TRBV19 15 -
CASSQEPSGLANEQYF TGCGCCAGCAGCCAAGAGCCTAGCGGGCTGGCCAACGAGCAGTACTTC TRBJ2-7 - TRBV4-1 16 TRBD2
CASSIVVPSSYNEQFF TGTGCCAGTAGTATAGTGGTCCCCAGCTCCTACAATGAGCAGTTCTTC TRBJ2-1 - TRBV19 16 -
CASSLGQRTDTQYF TGCGCCAGCAGCTTGGGACAACGCACAGATACGCAGTATTTT TRBJ2-3 - TRBV5-1 14 -
CASSLVGGTYEQYF TGTGCCAGCAGCTTAGTTGGCGGGACCTACGAGCAGTACTTC TRBJ2-7 - TRBV7-2 14 -
CSVDQSSYNEQFF TGCAGCGTTGACCAGAGCTCCTACAATGAGCAGTTCTTC TRBJ2-1 - TRBV29-1 13 -
CASSDLPGHEQYF TGTGCCAGCAGTGACCTCCCAGGACACGAGCAGTACTTC TRBJ2-7 - TRBV6-5 13 -
CASSLGTSGSEQYF TGTGCCAGCAGCTTAGGGACTAGCGGGAGCGAGCAGTACTTC TRBJ2-7 - TRBV11-2 14 TRBD2
CAISASPGHTYEQYF TGTGCCATCAGTGCCTCTCCGGGACACACCTACGAGCAGTACTTC TRBJ2-7 - TRBV10-3 15 -
CAWTPRTGGSVNQPQHF TGTGCCTGGACCCCTCGGACAGGGGGATCTGTCAATCAGCCCCAGCATTTT TRBJ1-5 few TRBV30 17 TRBD1
CASSPGSGYTF TGTGCCAGCAGCCCGGGATCTGGCTACACCTTC TRBJ1-2 - TRBV13 11 -
CASSLWDRDQPQHF TGTGCCAGCAGCTTGTGGGACAGGGATCAGCCCCAGCATTTT TRBJ1-5 - TRBV5-8 14 TRBD1
CASRLDRDNQPQHF TGTGCCAGCAGGCTCGACAGGGACAATCAGCCCCAGCATTTT TRBJ1-5 few TRBV6-5 14 TRBD1
CATDTGTGINQPQHF TGTGCCACCGATACCGGGACAGGGATCAATCAGCCCCAGCATTTT TRBJ1-5 once TRBV6-6 15 TRBD1
CASSQLAGNGYEQYF TGCGCCAGCAGCCAATTAGCGGGGAACGGCTACGAGCAGTACTTC TRBJ2-7 - TRBV4-1 15 TRBD2
CASNGTGLFYGYTF TGCGCCAGCAATGGGACAGGGCTGTTCTATGGCTACACCTTC TRBJ1-2 - TRBV23-1 14 TRBD1
CASSGTALPHGYTF TGTGCCAGCAGCGGGACGGCTCTTCCCCATGGCTACACCTTC TRBJ1-2 - TRBV6-5 14 -
CASSLALSSGGNEQFF TGTGCCAGCAGCTTAGCGCTGTCTAGCGGGGGCAATGAGCAGTTCTTC TRBJ2-1 - TRBV7-9 16 TRBD2
CASSVAPRQETQYF TGTGCCAGCAGCGTAGCCCCTCGCCAAGAGACCCAGTACTTC TRBJ2-5 once TRBV9 14 -
CASSYRDRGYQETQYF TGTGCCAGCAGCTACCGGGACAGGGGTTACCAAGAGACCCAGTACTTC TRBJ2-5 - TRBV13 16 TRBD1
CASSSGSGGEQFF TGCGCCAGCAGCTCGGGTAGCGGGGGTGAGCAGTTCTTC TRBJ2-1 few TRBV5-1 13 TRBD2
CASSPNGPREPQHF TGTGCCAGCAGCCCCAATGGACCGCGGGAGCCCCAGCATTTT TRBJ1-5 - TRBV5-5 14 -
CASSSGRYNEQFF TGTGCCAGCAGCTCGGGACGCTACAATGAGCAGTTCTTC TRBJ2-1 - TRBV5-4 13 -
CASSPVAGRTEAFF TGCGCCAGCAGCCCAGTAGCAGGTAGGACTGAAGCTTTCTTT TRBJ1-1 few TRBV4-1 14 -
CASSPWTSGETQYF TGTGCCAGCAGCCCTTGGACTAGCGGGGAGACCCAGTACTTC TRBJ2-5 - TRBV5-5 14 TRBD2
CAWSASLNTEAFF TGTGCCTGGAGTGCTTCCTTGAACACTGAAGCTTTCTTT TRBJ1-1 - TRBV30 13 -
CASSLAVGSAFF TGTGCCAGCAGCTTAGCCGTGGGGTCAGCTTTCTTT TRBJ1-1 - TRBV7-2 12 -
CAWSVPAGGYTGELFF TGTGCCTGGAGTGTACCAGCGGGGGGGTACACCGGGGAGCTGTTTTTT TRBJ2-2 - TRBV30 16 TRBD2
CASSLSPTGNTIYF TGTGCCAGCAGTTTATCGCCGACTGGAAACACCATATATTTT TRBJ1-3 few TRBV27 14 -
CAYNADTQYF TGTGCCTACAACGCAGATACGCAGTATTTT TRBJ2-3 - TRBV30 10 -
CASSEPSGGAETQYF TGCGCCAGCAGTGAGCCTAGCGGGGGGGCAGAGACCCAGTACTTC TRBJ2-5 - TRBV10-2 15 TRBD2
CASSLTGSGNTIYF TGTGCCAGCAGCCTCACAGGCTCGGGAAACACCATATATTTT TRBJ1-3 - TRBV7-9 14 -
CASSQDANYGYTF TGTGCCAGCAGCCAAGATGCGAACTATGGCTACACCTTC TRBJ1-2 - TRBV14 13 -
CASSLRDSFYEQYF TGTGCCAGCTCACTCCGGGACTCTTTCTACGAGCAGTACTTC TRBJ2-7 - TRBV18 14 -
CASREDQPQHF TGTGCCAGCAGAGAGGATCAGCCCCAGCATTTT TRBJ1-5 few TRBV6-4 11 -
CASSFLGFQETQYF TGTGCCAGCAGCTTCTTGGGATTTCAAGAGACCCAGTACTTC TRBJ2-5 - TRBV11-3 14 -
CASLPLGQVNEQFF TGTGCCAGCCTTCCCCTCGGACAGGTCAATGAGCAGTTCTTC TRBJ2-1 - TRBV5-5 14 TRBD1
CASSSRGLSGNNSPLHF TGTGCCAGCAGCTCCCGGGGTCTCTCGGGGAATAATTCACCCCTCCACTTT TRBJ1-6 - TRBV7-9 17 -
CASSLQQGATEAFF TGCGCCAGCAGCTTGCAACAGGGGGCCACTGAAGCTTTCTTT TRBJ1-1 - TRBV5-1 14 TRBD1
CASSPLGGGAGNEQFF TGTGCCAGCTCACCACTAGGGGGGGGCGCTGGAAATGAGCAGTTCTTC TRBJ2-1 - TRBV18 16 -
CASSYSQGAEGNSPLHF TGTGCCAGCAGTTATTCCCAGGGGGCTGAAGGGAATTCACCCCTCCACTTT TRBJ1-6 once TRBV6-9 17 TRBD1
CASSQDGRGYGTGELFF TGCGCCAGCAGCCAAGATGGCAGGGGGTATGGCACCGGGGAGCTGTTTTTT TRBJ2-2 - TRBV4-1 17 TRBD1
CASSSVGTTYEQYF TGTGCCAGCAGCTCCGTCGGGACAACCTACGAGCAGTACTTC TRBJ2-7 - TRBV7-6 14 -
CASSQGKGVSYGYTF TGCGCCAGCAGCCAAGGGAAGGGGGTGAGCTATGGCTACACCTTC TRBJ1-2 - TRBV4-1 15 -
CASSLVSGYYGYTF TGTGCCAGCAGCTTAGTGTCGGGGTACTATGGCTACACCTTC TRBJ1-2 few TRBV7-2 14 -
CASSQTRGNYNEQFF TGTGCCAGCAGTCAAACTAGGGGCAACTACAATGAGCAGTTCTTC TRBJ2-1 once TRBV27 15 -
CASSISGRAHINEQFF TGCGCCAGCAGCATTAGCGGGAGGGCCCATATCAATGAGCAGTTCTTC TRBJ2-1 - TRBV5-1 16 TRBD2